The next 4 T cell receptor beta chains were all read from a single sample in a study of T cells after somatic rescue of genetic block. Data came from immunoSEQ multiplex PCR; TCRdb stores just in-frame clones and leaves some out. The sample consists of about 110,000 clones, about 93% of them appearing once. The source material was peripheral blood mononuclear cells (PBMCs). The receptors stem from a woman in her late teens or twenties.

In nucleotides, the CDR3 is TGTGCCAGCAGCTTAGGAGGGGCGGGAAACACCATATATTTT. Protein product: CASSLGGAGNTIYF. The chain joins TRBV7-2 to TRBJ1-3; D might be TRBD1 (5 bases). The CDR3 covers 14 residues. Trimming cost V 1 base and J 4 bases, with 8 bases left between them. Germline assignment: CDR1 SGHTA and CDR2 FQGNSA. The full variable domain, completed using reference TRBV7-2 and TRBJ1-3, is GAGVSQSPSNKVTEKGKDVELRCDPISGHTALYWYRQSLGQGLEFLIYFQGNSAPDKSGLPSDRFSAERTGGSVSTLTIQRTQQEDSAVYLCASSLGGAGNTIYFGEGSWLTVV.

CDR3 DNA: TGTGCCAGCAGCGTAGGGGGACCAGGGGGCGAGTGGGAGACCCAGTACTTC. Protein sequence: CASSVGGPGGEWETQYF. This rearrangement joins TRBV9 to TRBJ2-5, with TRBD1 matching 8 bases. Germline V gene data show CDR1 as SGDLS and CDR2 as YYNGEE. The V segment lost 0 bases and the J segment 5 bases; nucleotides outside the gene matches: 12. CDR3 length: 17 amino acids. Supplemented by reference TRBV9 and TRBJ2-5, the full variable domain reads DSGVTQTPKHLITATGQRVTLRCSPRSGDLSVYWYQQSLDQGLQFLIQYYNGEERAKGNILERFSAQQFPDLHSELNLSSLELGDSALYFCASSVGGPGGEWETQYFGPGTRLLVL.

This sequence joins TRBV13 and TRBJ1-1; 7 nucleotides agree with TRBD1. V lost 6 bases and J lost 6; bases outside the gene matches: 10. The CDR3 is 14 amino acids. Germline CDR1 and CDR2: PRHDT and FYEKMQ (reference sequence). The CDR3 DNA sequence: TGTGCCAGCAGTCCTTACGACAGGGCAGCTGAAGCTTTCTTT. As protein: CASSPYDRAAEAFF. The full variable domain, in which reference TRBV13 and TRBJ1-1 provide the parts outside the CDR3, is AAGVIQSPRHLIKEKRETATLKCYPIPRHDTVYWYQQGPGQDPQFLISFYEKMQSDKGSIPDRFSAQQFSDYHSELNMSSLELGDSALYFCASSPYDRAAEAFFGQGTRLTVV.

V usage is TRBV19 and J usage is TRBJ2-7; D may be TRBD2 (5 bases). Trimming removed 3 bases from V and 3 bases from J, with 15 bases in between. This CDR3 is built from 15 residues. Germline loops: CDR1 LNHDA, CDR2 SQIVND (reference sequence). CDR3 amino acids: CASSIGSGVLYEQYF. The CDR3 DNA reads TGTGCCAGTAGTATCGGGTCCGGGGTTCTCTACGAGCAGTACTTC.